Described below is a single T cell receptor beta chain sequence and its context. These data originate in a study of blood T cell repertoires in COVID-19. Background on the study: PBMCs, B-cell-depleted T cells, or T cells were the source of the cDNA or gDNA that made up the material.

Participant-given clinical history determined each cohort assignment. The V end lost 4 bases, the J end lost 6 bases, and 17 bases lay between the germline ends. Germline V gene data show CDR1 as SGHNT and CDR2 as YYREEE (reference sequence). CDR3 length: 15 amino acids. The repertoire was sequenced with immunoSEQ multiplex PCR; TCRdb's copy has only in-frame clones and lacks some. The sample lists roughly 330,000 clones, around 84% occurring once. This chain connects TRBV5-4 to TRBJ1-3; possibly TRBD1 for D (6 bases). Sequencing was done on a sample of PBMCs or T cells enriched from blood (not recorded which). This sequence originates from a woman aged 18-29 years who had recovered from COVID-19. The CDR3 loop reads CASSPQTGATNTIYF. CDR3 coding DNA: TGTGCCAGCAGCCCGCAGACAGGAGCAACAAACACCATATATTTT.